The source of this TCR beta chain is a study of graft-versus-host responses after intestinal transplantation. Study information: Recipients had multivisceral, liver-intestinal, or isolated intestinal transplants. Study results and limitations: High graft-versus-host to host-versus-graft clonal ratios were found in allografts of patients who had graft-donor T cell macrochimerism. GvH clones occurred in recipient marrow; some first appeared in ileum or blood.

TCRdb's copy holds only in-frame clones and misses some; the assay was immunoSEQ multiplex PCR. The table has fewer than 45,000 clones, roughly nine tenths seen once. A note on this clone: The antigen is undetermined.

Sequencing used PBMCs, obtained almost 320 days after intestinal transplant. This TCR was sampled from a human patient who received an intestinal transplant, so some T cells may come from the graft donor.

The CDR3 sequence: CASSPLAGGPGDTQYF. For the CDR3, the DNA is TGTGCCAGCAGTCCTCTAGCGGGGGGGCCGGGAGATACGCAGTATTTT. The V and J genes are TRBV5-4 and TRBJ2-3; 12 positions match TRBD2. Germline lookup yields CDR1 SGHNT and CDR2 YYREEE (reference sequence). This CDR3 spans 16 amino acids. V lost 5 bases to trimming and J lost 5 bases; unmatched junction nucleotides: 9.